This note documents a single T cell receptor beta chain sequence. Its antigen remains unidentified. These data belong to a study of PD-1 blockade in classical Hodgkin lymphoma. Study-level points and caveats: Differences between repertoires have undefined causes, possibly disease activity or prior therapy. Diminished baseline TCR diversity has been reported in newly diagnosed patients relative to healthy donors.

Germline-derived CDR1 and CDR2 are SGHRS and YFSETQ. The CDR3 has 15 residues. V gave up 4 bases and J gave up 9 bases; unmatched junction bases: 11. Clones were sequenced by immunoSEQ multiplex PCR, and TCRdb holds only the in-frame ones, with some missing. The sample carries approximately 70,000 clones, 93% recorded once. The time point: newly diagnosed, previously untreated cHL patient sample. Untreated, newly diagnosed classical Hodgkin lymphoma PBMCs were used for comparison. This TCR derives from a human donor with classical Hodgkin lymphoma. The chain uses TRBV5-1 and TRBJ2-1; 9 nucleotides agree with TRBD2. The sample taken for sequencing was peripheral blood mononuclear cells (PBMCs). The CDR3: CASSPPLSGGSEQFF. The CDR3 nucleotides are TGCGCCAGCAGCCCGCCCTTGAGCGGGGGGAGTGAGCAGTTCTTC.